The next 28 T cell receptor beta chains were all read from a single sample in a study of blood T cell repertoires in COVID-19. TCRdb keeps only in-frame clones here, not all; method: immunoSEQ multiplex PCR. The sample has about 270,000 clones; around four fifths are singletons. Material for sequencing was peripheral blood. These TCRs come from a woman in her forties or fifties with active or convalescent COVID-19.

Note on this clone: A much larger clonotype is one base distant, so this may be a read error. The J gene is TRBJ1-5, the V gene TRBV2; the D is unclear. CDR1 is SNHLY, CDR2 FYNNEI, per germline. Trimming left V 7 bases short and J 0 bases short, with 7 bases between. The CDR3 is made up of 13 amino acids. CDR3 sequence (DNA): TGTGCCAGCAACGGGGATAGCAATCAGCCCCAGCATTTT. Protein sequence: CASNGDSNQPQHF.

This chain links TRBV27 with TRBJ2-5; D remains ambiguous. CDR1 and CDR2 from the germline V gene are MNHEY and SMNVEV (reference sequence). This CDR3 region has 14 residues. V lost 5 bases to trimming and J lost 4 bases, with 14 bases between them. DNA of the CDR3: TGTGCCAGCAGTACCCCCTCCCGACTAGAGACCCAGTACTTC. This translates into CASSTPSRLETQYF.

J is TRBJ2-2 and V is TRBV14; D is perhaps TRBD2 (6 bases). In germline, CDR1 is SGHDN, CDR2 FVKESK. Trimming removed 6 bases from V and 4 bases from J, with 15 bases in between. The CDR3 has 15 amino acids. The CDR3 DNA sequence: TGTGCCAGCAGATCCAGCGCGGGAAGCACCGGGGAGCTGTTTTTT. Translating gives CASRSSAGSTGELFF.

The V and J genes are TRBV2 and TRBJ2-7, with D possibly being TRBD1 (6 bases). V was shortened by 7 bases and J by 3 bases, with 7 bases between the two germline ends. Germline CDR1 reads SNHLY; CDR2 reads FYNNEI. CDR3 size: 11 residues. The CDR3 coding sequence is TGTGCCAGCACCAGGGGCTACGAGCAGTACTTC. It codes for CASTRGYEQYF.

This clone was seen at least ten times. The CDR3 nucleotides read TGTGCCAGCAGTACAGGGGGCGTTCTGGGCTACACCTTC. Amino acid sequence: CASSTGGVLGYTF. The V call is TRBV25-1, the J call TRBJ1-2; 9 positions agree with TRBD1. With 5 bases clipped from V and 8 bases from J, the junction kept 6 bases outside the gene matches. The CDR3 has 13 residues. Germline V CDR1 and CDR2: MGHDK, SYGVNS.

In its sample, this clone was seen once. V usage is TRBV5-1 and J usage is TRBJ2-6, with D hard to call. The germline V gene encodes CDR1 SGHRS and CDR2 YFSETQ. V was shortened by 4 bases and J by 0 bases, with 11 bases between the two germline ends. This CDR3 contains 16 residues. CDR3 in amino acids: CASSPSPVSGANVLTF. In DNA form, the CDR3 reads TGCGCCAGCAGCCCGTCCCCAGTCTCTGGGGCCAACGTCCTGACTTTC.

The chain joins TRBV28 to TRBJ1-1; tentatively, D is TRBD1 (6 bases). The CDR3 has 15 amino acids. From germline, CDR1 is MDHEN and CDR2 SYDVKM. The V and J ends lost 6 bases and 8 bases respectively, with 22 bases between them. The CDR3 loop reads CASRVSVGHSGEAFF. In nucleotides, the CDR3 is TGTGCCAGCAGAGTCTCAGTGGGACATTCTGGGGAAGCTTTCTTT.

Here the CDR3 DNA reads TGTGCCAGCAGTACGGACAGGCCAACCTACGAGCAGTACTTC. This encodes CASSTDRPTYEQYF. V usage is TRBV2 and J usage is TRBJ2-7; 7 bases are shared with TRBD1. Trimming cost V 5 bases and J 2 bases; bases outside gene matches: 6. The germline CDR1 and CDR2 sequences are SNHLY and FYNNEI. The CDR3 has 14 amino acids.

This clone was observed a handful of times. The chain is built from TRBV5-1 and TRBJ1-1; D might be TRBD1 (6 bases). The germline CDR1 and CDR2 sequences are SGHRS and YFSETQ. V lost 2 bases to trimming and J lost 4 bases, with 12 bases between them. CDR3 size: 14 residues. CDR3 sequence (DNA): TGCGCCAGCAGCTTTTCGGGGGGCCTCACTGAAGCTTTCTTT. Encoded protein: CASSFSGGLTEAFF.

The V gene is TRBV9, the J gene TRBJ2-3; tentatively, D is TRBD1 (5 bases). V lost 0 bases to trimming and J lost 4 bases, with 9 bases between them. Germline V gives CDR1 SGDLS, CDR2 YYNGEE. The CDR3 totals 14 residues. The DNA of the CDR3 is TGTGCCAGCAGCGTAGATCACAGGCCAGATACGCAGTATTTT. This codes for CASSVDHRPDTQYF.

This clone was found a few times. The chain has TRBV25-1 and TRBJ2-7; 12 bases match TRBD2. In germline, CDR1 is MGHDK, CDR2 SYGVNS. Trimming at V came to 5 bases and at J to 1 base, leaving 3 bases not matched to a gene. The CDR3 covers 15 residues. DNA of the CDR3: TGTGCCAGCAGTAAAGGACTAGCGGGATCCTACGAGCAGTACTTC. Protein product: CASSKGLAGSYEQYF.

The chain is built from TRBV29-1 and TRBJ2-7, with D hard to call. CDR1 is SQVTM, CDR2 ANQGSEA, per germline. This CDR3 contains 12 residues. V lost 3 bases to trimming and J lost 2 bases, with 8 bases between them. CDR3 sequence reads: CSVEENTYEQYF. The CDR3 bases are TGCAGCGTTGAGGAGAATACCTACGAGCAGTACTTC.

In this sample, this clone turned up once. CDR3 protein: CASSLPGGRGNYGYTF. For the CDR3, the DNA is TGTGCCAGCAGCTTACCAGGGGGGAGAGGTAACTATGGCTACACCTTC. This rearrangement joins TRBV7-2 to TRBJ1-2, with TRBD1 matching 7 bases. Germline V gives CDR1 SGHTA, CDR2 FQGNSA. The CDR3 covers 16 residues. Trimming cost V 2 bases and J 1 base; bases outside gene matches: 7.

The chain employs TRBV9 and TRBJ2-1; 9 bases match TRBD2. The CDR3 is 16 residues long. After removal of 4 bases from V and 0 bases from J, the junction contained 5 bases not matched to a gene. Germline-derived CDR1 and CDR2 are SGDLS and YYNGEE. For the CDR3, the DNA is TGTGCCAGCAGCACTAGCGGGTCGAGCTCCTACAATGAGCAGTTCTTC. Translation gives CASSTSGSSSYNEQFF.

V and J are TRBV28 and TRBJ1-5; TRBD1 agrees at 11 bases. Germline values: CDR1 MDHEN, CDR2 SYDVKM. V shed 5 bases, J shed 7 bases, and the junction held 4 bases outside the gene matches. The CDR3 loop spans 14 amino acids. The DNA of the CDR3 is TGTGCCAGCAGTGGACAGGGGGCGAGGCAGCCCCAGCATTTT. Its protein is CASSGQGARQPQHF. Drawing the rest from reference TRBV28 and TRBJ1-5, the complete variable domain is DVKVTQSSRYLVKRTGEKVFLECVQDMDHENMFWYRQDPGLGLRLIYFSYDVKMKEKGDIPEGYSVSREKKERFSLILESASTNQTSMYLCASSGQGARQPQHFGDGTRLSIL.

The chain links TRBV2 to TRBJ2-7; the match to TRBD2 covers 11 bases. V trimming: 3 bases; J trimming: 3 bases; junction bases outside the gene matches: 7. This CDR3 comprises 16 residues. The germline CDR1 and CDR2 sequences are SNHLY and FYNNEI. The CDR3 sequence: CASSELAGGPLYEQYF. CDR3 coding DNA: TGTGCCAGCAGTGAGCTAGCGGGAGGTCCCCTCTACGAGCAGTACTTC.

This sequence joins TRBV10-3 and TRBJ1-3, with D perhaps matching TRBD1 (6 bases). V was clipped by 7 bases and J by 0 bases, with 10 bases between them. Looked up from germline, CDR1 is ENHRY and CDR2 is SYGVKD. The CDR3 has 14 residues. CDR3 in DNA: TGTGCCATCAAGGGGACACTCTCTGGAAACACCATATATTTT. Residues: CAIKGTLSGNTIYF.

This rearrangement joins TRBV4-1 to TRBJ2-5, with TRBD2 identical over 10 bases. CDR3 length equals 19 residues. The germline CDR1 and CDR2 sequences are MGHRA and YSYEKL. With 4 bases clipped from V and 5 bases from J, the junction kept 19 bases outside the gene matches. This CDR3 reads CASSPTRDSGRALEETQYF. The CDR3, as DNA: TGCGCCAGCAGCCCTACAAGGGACAGCGGGAGGGCCCTCGAGGAGACCCAGTACTTC.

The CDR3 nucleotides read TGTGCCAGTAGTATAGAAGCGATGAACACTGAAGCTTTCTTT. Protein sequence: CASSIEAMNTEAFF. The gene calls are TRBV19 and TRBJ1-1; D not certain. From germline, CDR1 is LNHDA and CDR2 SQIVND (reference sequence). The CDR3 sequence is 14 residues long. The V end lost 0 bases, the J end lost 0 bases, and 5 bases lay between the germline ends.

This clone has more than one count but fewer than ten. The chain employs TRBV5-1 and TRBJ2-1; 8 nucleotides match TRBD2. The CDR3 extends over 13 amino acids. Germline assignment: CDR1 SGHRS and CDR2 YFSETQ. V lost 7 bases, J lost 7 bases, and 7 bases stayed unmatched. The CDR3 here is CASQREPGNEQFF. As DNA, the CDR3 is TGCGCCAGCCAGCGGGAGCCGGGGAATGAGCAGTTCTTC.

The rearrangement links TRBV7-6 to TRBJ1-1; the match to TRBD1 covers 8 bases. This CDR3 is built from 17 residues. J was trimmed by 0 bases and V by 1 base; bases with no gene match: 7. CDR1 is SGHVS and CDR2 is FNYEAQ in the germline V gene. Here the CDR3 reads CASSLVPTGQVNTEAFF. For the CDR3, the DNA is TGTGCCAGCAGCTTAGTACCTACGGGACAGGTGAACACTGAAGCTTTCTTT.

The chain is built from TRBV3-1 (or the pseudogene TRBV3-2) and TRBJ2-3; D remains ambiguous. Germline CDR1 and CDR2: LGHDT and YNNKEL (reference sequence). V was clipped by 4 bases and J by 5 bases, with 13 bases between them. The CDR3 has 14 residues. The CDR3 bases are TGTGCCAGCAGCCGCCGTCCCCCAGGAGATACGCAGTATTTT. It yields the protein CASSRRPPGDTQYF.

The rearrangement joins TRBV5-1 to TRBJ2-7; 10 positions agree with TRBD2. V lost 4 bases and J lost 3; bases outside the gene matches: 22. The CDR3 totals 20 residues. Germline CDR1 and CDR2: SGHRS and YFSETQ. The CDR3 DNA reads as TGCGCCAGCAGCGCCGCCGGGGGAGCGGGAGGGCCCTCCTTTTACTACGAGCAGTACTTC. Translated: CASSAAGGAGGPSFYYEQYF.

In DNA form, the CDR3 reads TGCGCCAGCAGCTCGGGGACTAGCGGGGCCTCCTACGAGCAGTACTTC. Encoded protein: CASSSGTSGASYEQYF. The rearrangement joins TRBV5-1 to TRBJ2-7; TRBD2 aligns across 13 bases. The germline CDR1 and CDR2 sequences are SGHRS and YFSETQ. With V trimmed by 3 bases and J by 0 bases, 3 bases remained unmatched. The CDR3 length is 16 residues.

V gene TRBV2 combines with J gene TRBJ1-5; TRBD1 matches 9 bases. The CDR3 contains 14 residues. Germline V gives CDR1 SNHLY, CDR2 FYNNEI. Trimming removed 6 bases from V and 7 bases from J; junction bases left unmatched: 7. The CDR3: CASRTTGGFQPQHF. CDR3 nucleotide sequence: TGTGCCAGCAGAACGACAGGGGGTTTCCAGCCCCAGCATTTT.

The V gene is TRBV4-2, the J gene TRBJ1-2, with TRBD1 matching 9 bases. Per germline, CDR1 LGHNA and CDR2 YNFKEQ. CDR3 length equals 14 residues. The junction had 3 bases not matched to a gene; V was cut back by 3 bases and J by 4 bases. DNA for the CDR3: TGTGCCAGCAGCCAGGGGACAGGGCCCTATGGCTACACCTTC. Protein: CASSQGTGPYGYTF.

The genes are TRBV10-1 and TRBJ2-5, with 8 nucleotides matching TRBD2. The CDR3 contains 15 residues. Germline-derived CDR1 and CDR2 are WNHNN and SYGVQD (reference sequence). J gave up 5 bases and V 10 bases, and 15 bases lay outside the gene matches. CDR3 nucleotide sequence: TGCGCCACCCGCACCAAGTCAGCGGGAGTTGAGACCCAGTACTTC. This sequence encodes CATRTKSAGVETQYF.

There are a few counts of this clone. The chain has TRBV5-1 and TRBJ1-5; D not certain. CDR1 and CDR2 (germline): SGHRS, YFSETQ. V was cut by 4 bases and J by 0 bases, with 11 bases left in between. The CDR3 spans 15 residues. The CDR3 here is CASSPGEISNQPQHF. The CDR3 nucleotides are TGCGCCAGCAGCCCCGGGGAAATTAGCAATCAGCCCCAGCATTTT.